Listed here are 17 T cell receptor beta chains from one sample, sequenced in a study of T-cell memory formation after mild COVID-19. TCRdb re-analysed the 5' RACE reads in MiXCR, keeping a single row per CDR3 protein. The sample carries over 130,000 distinct CDR3 sequences, roughly 13% recorded once. Sequenced input: PBMCs or a T cell subset sorted from them (not recorded which). The source of these receptors is an adult woman who had mild COVID-19 (a few samples of this study predate the infection). Cell type and time point are not known.

The chain is built from TRBV15 and TRBJ2-3; 9 bases fit TRBD1. This CDR3 comprises 15 residues. Germline V gene sequence: CDR1 LNHNV, CDR2 YYDKDF (reference sequence). The V and J ends lost 5 bases and 2 bases, in that order; junction bases with no gene match: 5. The CDR3 DNA reads TGTGCCACCAGCGGTGGGACAGGGTCCACAGATACGCAGTATTTT. As protein: CATSGGTGSTDTQYF.

This clonotype showed up just once. This chain uses TRBV5-5 with TRBJ2-2, with 8 bases aligning to TRBD1. V shed 4 bases and J 5 bases; nucleotides not matched to a gene: 7. CDR3 length: 15 amino acids. Looked up from germline, CDR1 is SGHKS and CDR2 is YYEKEE (reference sequence). For the CDR3, the DNA is TGTGCCAGCAGCGAGACAGGGGTATTGACCGGGGAGCTGTTTTTT. Translating gives CASSETGVLTGELFF.

This clonotype has a handful of counts. The CDR3 DNA reads TGCGCCAGCAGCCAAGAGCGCGAGTCCTACGAGCAGTACTTC. This sequence encodes CASSQERESYEQYF. This chain links TRBV4-1 with TRBJ2-7; the D is unclear. The germline V and J ends were trimmed by 0 bases and 1 base, with 7 bases remaining between them. The CDR3 contains 14 residues. CDR1 MGHRA and CDR2 YSYEKL come from the germline V gene.

DNA for the CDR3: TGTGCCAGCAGCCACTGGGACAAAAGCTCCGGGGATGAGCAGTTCTTC. It translates to CASSHWDKSSGDEQFF. The rearrangement links TRBV7-8 to TRBJ2-1; possible D gene TRBD1, 6 bases. The CDR3 consists of 16 residues. Germline CDR1 reads SGHVS; CDR2 reads FQNEAQ. V was shortened by 5 bases and J by 8 bases, with 22 bases between the two germline ends.

Only one count was recorded for this clonotype. V usage is TRBV6-2 or TRBV6-3 and J usage is TRBJ2-5; no clear D gene. The V and J ends lost 2 bases and 7 bases respectively, with 14 bases between them. The CDR3 is made up of 14 amino acids. Germline CDR1 reads MNHEY; CDR2 reads SVGEGT. CDR3 loop: CASSYPGTRRTQYF. As DNA, the CDR3 is TGTGCCAGCAGTTACCCTGGAACCCGGCGGACCCAGTACTTC.

This clonotype turned up a few times. The chain joins TRBV12-3 or TRBV12-4 to TRBJ1-3; TRBD1 might be the D (5 bases). The ends were cut back, 6 bases at V and 0 bases at J, with 15 bases in the middle. The CDR3 extends over 16 amino acids. CDR3 region: CASSLGRDTSGNTIYF. The DNA of the CDR3 is TGTGCCAGCAGCCTGGGGCGAGATACCTCTGGAAACACCATATATTTT.

The V and J genes are TRBV30 and TRBJ2-1, with D possibly called TRBD1 or TRBD2 (6 bases each). The CDR3 runs to 18 residues. The germline V gene encodes CDR1 GTSNPN and CDR2 SVGIG (reference sequence). The V gene lost 0 bases and the J gene lost 10 bases, with 28 bases spanning the gap. The CDR3 region has the DNA TGTGCCTGGAGTGTATTGGCGGAGGGGGGTTTAAAGGCCTACGAGCAGTTCTTC. Translation gives CAWSVLAEGGLKAYEQFF.

The chain links TRBV29-1 to TRBJ2-7, with D perhaps being TRBD1 or TRBD2 (5 bases each). Germline CDR1 is SQVTM and CDR2 is ANQGSEA. CDR3 size: 11 residues. V lost 3 bases and J 6 bases, leaving 9 bases between the germline ends. CDR3: CSVEDGAEQYF. For the CDR3, the DNA is TGCAGCGTTGAGGACGGGGCCGAGCAGTACTTC.

The chain couples TRBV5-1 to TRBJ1-2; 7 bases are shared with TRBD1. Unmatched junction bases numbered 14, after V lost 4 bases and J lost 5 bases. The CDR3 spans 16 residues. From germline, CDR1 is SGHRS and CDR2 YFSETQ. CDR3 DNA: TGCGCCAGCAGCCCCGGATCACAGGGGACGCGGTATGGCTACACCTTC. Translated: CASSPGSQGTRYGYTF.

The gene calls are TRBV5-1 and TRBJ2-1; D gene unclear. The CDR3 totals 14 residues. V shed 2 bases and J shed 0 bases, with 6 bases lying between them. Germline loops: CDR1 SGHRS, CDR2 YFSETQ. The CDR3 protein is CASSLLDSYNEQFF. The CDR3 region has the DNA TGCGCCAGCAGCTTATTGGACTCCTACAATGAGCAGTTCTTC.

V gene TRBV4-1 combines with J gene TRBJ2-7, with D maybe TRBD2 (6 bases). CDR1 is MGHRA and CDR2 is YSYEKL in the germline V gene. The CDR3 length is 12 residues. Trimming removed 3 bases at V and 6 bases at J, with 9 bases between. The CDR3 DNA is TGCGCCAGCAGCCAGGAGGGGTCCGAGCAGTACTTC. It specifies CASSQEGSEQYF.

In DNA, the CDR3 is TGTGCCAGCAGCTTACCCGGGAGTCTCGAGCAGTACTTC. It specifies CASSLPGSLEQYF. V and J are TRBV7-9 and TRBJ2-7; TRBD2 might be the D (6 bases). The V end was cut by 2 bases, the J end by 6 bases, with 11 bases between. The CDR3 runs 13 residues. Per the germline V gene, CDR1 is SEHNR and CDR2 is FQNEAQ (reference sequence).

There are a few counts of this clonotype. V is TRBV6-5 and J is TRBJ1-4, with a weak D call TRBD1 (6 bases). V was clipped by 4 bases and J by 7 bases, with 16 bases between them. CDR1 MNHEY and CDR2 SVGAGI come from the germline V gene. The CDR3 extends over 15 amino acids. Here the CDR3 reads CASSSLGQLGEKLFF. For the CDR3, the DNA is TGTGCCAGCAGTTCACTCGGACAGTTAGGTGAAAAACTGTTTTTT.

The chain couples TRBV24-1 to TRBJ2-7; D gene uncertain. Trimming pared 3 bases from V and 4 bases from J, leaving 15 bases between. The CDR3 is 15 amino acids. Germline V CDR1 and CDR2: KGHDR, SFDVKD. The CDR3 DNA follows: TGTGCCACCAGTGATCCGGACGGTAATACGTACGAGCAGTACTTC. The encoded protein is CATSDPDGNTYEQYF.

This clonotype was observed a few times. The chain joins TRBV29-1 to TRBJ2-2; possibly TRBD1 or TRBD2 for D (6 bases each). The length of the CDR3 is 15 residues. CDR1 and CDR2 (germline): SQVTM, ANQGSEA. Trimming shortened V by 4 bases and J by 1 base, and 13 bases separated the two germline ends. The CDR3 loop is CSVVLADRNTGELFF. CDR3 nucleotides: TGCAGCGTTGTGTTAGCGGACAGGAACACCGGGGAGCTGTTTTTT.

V usage is TRBV11-3 and J usage is TRBJ1-5; the D gene is possibly TRBD1 (5 bases). Germline assignment: CDR1 SGHNT and CDR2 YENEEA. This CDR3 region has 18 residues. V dropped 5 bases and J dropped 2 bases, with 22 bases sitting between them. The CDR3 DNA sequence: TGTGCCAGCAGCCCAGCCCTTCCGGGGGGGTTTTGCAATCAGCCCCAGCATTTT. Translation gives CASSPALPGGFCNQPQHF.

This clonotype was recorded a few times. The chain uses TRBV10-3 and TRBJ2-3, with 10 bases matching TRBD1. This CDR3 is built from 15 residues. Germline CDR1 reads ENHRY; CDR2 reads SYGVKD. The ends lost 8 bases at V and 1 base at J; junction bases unmatched: 6. DNA of the CDR3: TGTGCCATCGGGGACAGGGGCGAGGGCACAGATACGCAGTATTTT. Protein product: CAIGDRGEGTDTQYF.